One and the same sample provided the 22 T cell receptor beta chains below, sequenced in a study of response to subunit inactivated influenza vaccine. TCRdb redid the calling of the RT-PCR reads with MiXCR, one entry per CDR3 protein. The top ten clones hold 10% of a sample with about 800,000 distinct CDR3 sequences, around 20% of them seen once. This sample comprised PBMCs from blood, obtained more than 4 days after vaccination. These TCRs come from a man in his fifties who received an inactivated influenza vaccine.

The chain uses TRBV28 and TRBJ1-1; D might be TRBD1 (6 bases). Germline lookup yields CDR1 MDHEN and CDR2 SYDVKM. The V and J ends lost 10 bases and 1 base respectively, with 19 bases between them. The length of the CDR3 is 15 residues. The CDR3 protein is CATLESGQRNTEAFF. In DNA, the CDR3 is TGTGCCACCCTAGAATCCGGACAGAGGAACACTGAAGCTTTCTTT.

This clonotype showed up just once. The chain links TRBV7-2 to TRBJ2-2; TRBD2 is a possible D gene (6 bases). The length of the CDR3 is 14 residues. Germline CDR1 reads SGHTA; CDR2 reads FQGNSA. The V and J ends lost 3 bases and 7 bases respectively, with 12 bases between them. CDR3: CASSFLAGSGELFF. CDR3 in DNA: TGTGCCAGCAGCTTTCTGGCGGGAAGCGGGGAGCTGTTTTTT.

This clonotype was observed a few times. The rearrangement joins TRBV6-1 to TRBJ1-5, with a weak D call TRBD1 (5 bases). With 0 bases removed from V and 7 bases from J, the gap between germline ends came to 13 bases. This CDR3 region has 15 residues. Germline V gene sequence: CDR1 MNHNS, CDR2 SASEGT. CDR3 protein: CASSEAPRGGQPQHF. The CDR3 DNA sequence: TGTGCCAGCAGTGAAGCTCCGAGGGGAGGCCAGCCCCAGCATTTT.

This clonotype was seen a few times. The CDR3 sequence: CASSLSGGGPYNEQFF. The CDR3 DNA follows: TGTGCCAGCAGCTTAAGTGGCGGGGGGCCCTACAATGAGCAGTTCTTC. The gene calls are TRBV7-6 and TRBJ2-1; TRBD2 agrees at 8 bases. Germline CDR1 SGHVS, CDR2 FNYEAQ. Unmatched junction bases numbered 5, after V lost 2 bases and J lost 2 bases. The CDR3 has 16 amino acids.

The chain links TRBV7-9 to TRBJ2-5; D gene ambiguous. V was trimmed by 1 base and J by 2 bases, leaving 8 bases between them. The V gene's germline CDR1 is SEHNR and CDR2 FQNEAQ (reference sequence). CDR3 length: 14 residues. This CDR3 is CASSLVQTQETQYF. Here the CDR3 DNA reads TGTGCCAGCAGCTTAGTACAGACACAAGAGACCCAGTACTTC.

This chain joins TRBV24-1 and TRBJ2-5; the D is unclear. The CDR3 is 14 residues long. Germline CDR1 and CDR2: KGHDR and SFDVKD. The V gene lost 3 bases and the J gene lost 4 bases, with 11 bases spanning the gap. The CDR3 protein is CATSDTRRRETQYF. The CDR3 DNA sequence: TGTGCCACCAGTGATACACGACGTAGAGAGACCCAGTACTTC.

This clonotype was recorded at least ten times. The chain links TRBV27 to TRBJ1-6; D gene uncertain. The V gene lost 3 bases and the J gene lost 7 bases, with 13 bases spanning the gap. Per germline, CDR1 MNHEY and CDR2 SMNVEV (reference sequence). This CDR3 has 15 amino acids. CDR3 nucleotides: TGTGCCAGCAGTTTTGGGGTGAAAGGGAATTCACCCCTCCACTTT. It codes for CASSFGVKGNSPLHF.

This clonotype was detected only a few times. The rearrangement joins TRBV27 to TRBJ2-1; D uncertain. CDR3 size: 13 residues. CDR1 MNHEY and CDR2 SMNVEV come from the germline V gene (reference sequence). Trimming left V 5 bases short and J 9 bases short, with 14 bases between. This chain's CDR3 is CASSPIGLGEQFF. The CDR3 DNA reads TGTGCCAGCAGTCCGATTGGGTTGGGTGAGCAGTTCTTC.

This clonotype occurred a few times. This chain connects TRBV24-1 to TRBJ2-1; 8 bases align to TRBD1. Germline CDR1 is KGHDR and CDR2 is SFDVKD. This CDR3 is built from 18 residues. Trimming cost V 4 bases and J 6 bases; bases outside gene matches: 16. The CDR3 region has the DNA TGTGCCACCAGTGACCCCTTCGGGACAGGAGAGTTTGGCAATGAGCAGTTCTTC. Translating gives CATSDPFGTGEFGNEQFF.

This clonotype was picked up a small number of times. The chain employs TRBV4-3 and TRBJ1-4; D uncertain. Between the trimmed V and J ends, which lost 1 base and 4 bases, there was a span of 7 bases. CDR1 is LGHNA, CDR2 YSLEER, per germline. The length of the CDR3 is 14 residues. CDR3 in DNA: TGCGCCAGCAGCCAAGCAACATTTAATGAAAAACTGTTTTTT. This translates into CASSQATFNEKLFF.

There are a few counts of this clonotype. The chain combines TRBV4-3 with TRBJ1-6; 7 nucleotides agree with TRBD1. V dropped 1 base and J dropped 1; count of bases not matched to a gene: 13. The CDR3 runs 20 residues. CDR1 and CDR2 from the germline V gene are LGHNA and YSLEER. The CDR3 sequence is CASSQAPEGARASYNSPLHF. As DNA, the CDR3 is TGCGCCAGCAGCCAAGCCCCCGAGGGGGCGCGGGCGTCCTATAATTCACCCCTCCACTTT.

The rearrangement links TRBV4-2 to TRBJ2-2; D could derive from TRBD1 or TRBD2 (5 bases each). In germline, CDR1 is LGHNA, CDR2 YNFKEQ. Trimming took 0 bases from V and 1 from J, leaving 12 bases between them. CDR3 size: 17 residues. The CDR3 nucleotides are TGTGCCAGCAGCCAAGATCCAGGGACCGGGAACACCGGGGAGCTGTTTTTT. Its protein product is CASSQDPGTGNTGELFF.

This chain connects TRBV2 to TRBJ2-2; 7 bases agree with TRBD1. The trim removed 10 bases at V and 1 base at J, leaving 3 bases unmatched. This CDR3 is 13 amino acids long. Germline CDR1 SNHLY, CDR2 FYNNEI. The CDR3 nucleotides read TGTGCCACTCGACAGGGGAACACCGGGGAGCTGTTTTTT. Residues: CATRQGNTGELFF.

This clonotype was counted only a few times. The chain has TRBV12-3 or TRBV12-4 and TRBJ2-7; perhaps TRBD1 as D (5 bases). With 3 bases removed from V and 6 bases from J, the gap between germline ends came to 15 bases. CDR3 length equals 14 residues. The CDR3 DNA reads TGTGCCAGCAGTTTCGGCAGGGTGTCTAGCGAGCAGTACTTC. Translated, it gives CASSFGRVSSEQYF.

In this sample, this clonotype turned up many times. This CDR3 reads CSARELALAEKHEQFF. CDR3 bases: TGCAGTGCTAGAGAATTGGCACTAGCGGAGAAACATGAGCAGTTCTTC. The chain employs TRBV20-1 and TRBJ2-1; 8 positions agree with TRBD2. The CDR3 contains 16 residues. Germline V gives CDR1 DFQATT, CDR2 SNEGSKA (reference sequence). The junction had 12 bases not matched to a gene; V was cut back by 0 bases and J by 8 bases.

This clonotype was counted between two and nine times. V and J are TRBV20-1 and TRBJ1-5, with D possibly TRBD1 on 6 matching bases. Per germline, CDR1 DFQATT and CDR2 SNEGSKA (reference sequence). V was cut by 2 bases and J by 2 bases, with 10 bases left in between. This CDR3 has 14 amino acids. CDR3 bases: TGCAGTGCTAGAACAGGGTTGCGCAATCAGCCCCAGCATTTT. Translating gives CSARTGLRNQPQHF.

Here the CDR3 reads CASSLTGAGLPYNEQFF. The CDR3 DNA reads TGTGCCAGCAGCTTAACGGGGGCGGGACTACCCTACAATGAGCAGTTCTTC. The chain uses TRBV7-3 and TRBJ2-1; possibly TRBD2 for D (7 bases). Germline lookup yields CDR1 SGHTA and CDR2 FQGTGA. The CDR3 is 17 residues long. Trimming stripped 0 bases from V and 2 bases from J, with 14 bases between.

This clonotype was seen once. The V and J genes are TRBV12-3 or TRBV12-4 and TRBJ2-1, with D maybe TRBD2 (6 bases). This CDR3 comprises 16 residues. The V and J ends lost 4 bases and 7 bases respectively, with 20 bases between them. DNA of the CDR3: TGTGCCAGCAGTTCATGGACGGAGGGACGACGGAATGAGCAGTTCTTC. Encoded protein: CASSSWTEGRRNEQFF.

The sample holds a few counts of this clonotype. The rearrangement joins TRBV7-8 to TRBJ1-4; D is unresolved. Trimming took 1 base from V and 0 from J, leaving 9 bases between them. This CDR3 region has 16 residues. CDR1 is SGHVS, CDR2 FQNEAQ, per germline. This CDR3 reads CASSLGRTSTNEKLFF. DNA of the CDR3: TGTGCCAGCAGCTTAGGCCGGACCTCAACTAATGAAAAACTGTTTTTT.

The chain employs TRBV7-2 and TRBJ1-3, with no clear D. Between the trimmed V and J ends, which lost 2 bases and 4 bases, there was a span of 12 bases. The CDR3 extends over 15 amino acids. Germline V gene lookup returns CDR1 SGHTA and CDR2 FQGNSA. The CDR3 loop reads CASSLNWASGNTIYF. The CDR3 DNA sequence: TGTGCCAGCAGCTTAAACTGGGCTTCGGGAAACACCATATATTTT.

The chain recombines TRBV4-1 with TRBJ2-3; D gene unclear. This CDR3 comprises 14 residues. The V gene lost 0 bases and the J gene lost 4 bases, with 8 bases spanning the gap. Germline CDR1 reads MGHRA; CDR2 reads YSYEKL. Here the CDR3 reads CASSQDPGADTQYF. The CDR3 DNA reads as TGCGCCAGCAGCCAAGATCCAGGAGCAGATACGCAGTATTTT.

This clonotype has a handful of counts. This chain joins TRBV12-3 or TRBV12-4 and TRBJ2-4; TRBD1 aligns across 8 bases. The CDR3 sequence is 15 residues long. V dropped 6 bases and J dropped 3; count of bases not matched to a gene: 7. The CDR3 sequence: CASRTGVRGKNIQYF. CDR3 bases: TGTGCCAGCAGGACAGGGGTTCGTGGCAAAAACATTCAGTACTTC.